A single sample is the source of the 32 T cell receptor beta chains below, sequenced in a study of human T cells and chemical hapten exposure. Time point of the sample: pre-sensitization, week 0. The treatment denotes: therapeutic diphenylcyclopropenone sensitization with weekly scalp DPC. TCRdb re-called the RACE reads through MiXCR, storing one row per CDR3 protein. The sample has about 80,000 distinct CDR3 sequences, 12% to 15% seen once. This material consisted of whole blood, taken in connection with sensitization to the hapten diphenylcyclopropenone (DPC). Receptors originate from a woman aged 45-65 years with alopecia areata. Some clones in this sample may be carry-over from other donors' samples.

This clonotype turned up a few times. The V call is TRBV14, the J call TRBJ2-4; D not resolved. The CDR3 spans 13 residues. In germline, CDR1 is SGHDN, CDR2 FVKESK. The V gene lost 7 bases and the J gene lost 8 bases, with 15 bases spanning the gap. The CDR3 nucleotides read TGTGCCAGCAACCCCCTGGGTGGCGACATTCAGTACTTC. This sequence encodes CASNPLGGDIQYF.

The CDR3 DNA is TGTGCCAGCACCGGGGCCAGCAAAAACATTCAGTACTTC. It codes for CASTGASKNIQYF. This sequence joins TRBV2 and TRBJ2-4; D may correspond to TRBD1 or TRBD2 (5 bases each). Germline V gene data show CDR1 as SNHLY and CDR2 as FYNNEI. V gave up 7 bases and J gave up 3 bases, with 10 bases separating them. CDR3 length: 13 amino acids.

The chain couples TRBV5-1 to TRBJ2-6; unclear D gene. V lost 4 bases, J lost 2 bases, and 13 bases lay in between. Germline V gene lookup returns CDR1 SGHRS and CDR2 YFSETQ. CDR3 length equals 16 residues. CDR3 nucleotides: TGCGCCAGCAGCCTGGTTGTTGGAGCTGGGGCCAACGTCCTGACTTTC. It encodes CASSLVVGAGANVLTF.

CDR3 nucleotide sequence: TGTGCCAGCAATAAACTAGCGGGAGGAGGAACAGATACGCAGTATTTT. Its protein is CASNKLAGGGTDTQYF. The chain is built from TRBV6-4 and TRBJ2-3; 12 bases are a match to TRBD2. V gave up 7 bases and J gave up 3 bases; unmatched junction bases: 8. The CDR3 runs to 16 residues. Germline CDR1 MRHNA, CDR2 SNTAGT.

Ten or more counts support this clonotype. The chain has TRBV7-9 and TRBJ1-5, with 7 bases aligning to TRBD1. CDR1 and CDR2 (germline): SEHNR, FQNEAQ (reference sequence). Trimming removed 5 bases from V and 6 bases from J; junction bases left unmatched: 10. The CDR3 is 15 amino acids. The CDR3 reads CASSLSGGAGQPQHF. The CDR3 DNA reads TGTGCCAGCAGCCTTTCAGGGGGAGCGGGTCAGCCCCAGCATTTT.

The table lists this clonotype with many counts. Here the CDR3 reads CASSPGQGDRGYTF. The DNA for the CDR3 is TGTGCCAGCAGCCCCGGACAGGGGGACAGAGGCTACACCTTC. The chain uses TRBV7-6 and TRBJ1-2; 10 nucleotides line up with TRBD1. V lost 5 bases to trimming and J lost 8 bases; unmatched junction nucleotides: 8. The germline gives CDR1 SGHVS, CDR2 FNYEAQ. The CDR3 consists of 14 residues.

The chain recombines TRBV5-1 with TRBJ2-1; possibly TRBD2 for D (5 bases). CDR3 length: 12 residues. V lost 9 bases to trimming and J lost 7 bases, with 14 bases between them. Germline V gene sequence: CDR1 SGHRS, CDR2 YFSETQ. CDR3 amino acids: CATSAPGNEQFF. The CDR3 bases are TGCGCCACCTCAGCCCCGGGGAATGAGCAGTTCTTC.

This clonotype was seen only once. The J gene is TRBJ2-7, the V gene TRBV5-1; perhaps TRBD1 as D (5 bases). The V end lost 2 bases, the J end lost 4 bases, and 10 bases lay between the germline ends. The CDR3 is made up of 13 amino acids. Germline-derived CDR1 and CDR2 are SGHRS and YFSETQ. The CDR3 protein is CASSFSRVYEQYF. CDR3 nucleotides: TGCGCCAGCAGCTTTAGCAGGGTTTACGAGCAGTACTTC.

In its sample, this clonotype was seen a few times. The genes are TRBV6-2 or TRBV6-3 and TRBJ2-5, with TRBD2 identical over 11 bases. This CDR3 has 16 amino acids. With V trimmed by 7 bases and J by 1 base, 8 bases remained unmatched. From germline, CDR1 is MNHEY and CDR2 SVGEGT. CDR3 DNA: TGTGCCAGCAAAAATCCACTAGCGGGAGTCCAAGAGACCCAGTACTTC. Protein product: CASKNPLAGVQETQYF.

The chain employs TRBV7-6 and TRBJ1-1; 8 nucleotides line up with TRBD1. The CDR3 is 16 residues long. The junction had 8 bases not matched to a gene; V was cut back by 5 bases and J by 0 bases. CDR1 and CDR2 (germline): SGHVS, FNYEAQ. This CDR3 reads CASSHTWTGMNTEAFF. CDR3 bases: TGTGCCAGCAGCCACACGTGGACAGGGATGAACACTGAAGCTTTCTTT. Full variable domain (missing parts from reference TRBV7-6 and TRBJ1-1): GAGVSQSPRYKVTKRGQDVALRCDPISGHVSLYWYRQALGQGPEFLTYFNYEAQQDKSGLPNDRFSAERPEGSISTLTIQRTEQRDSAMYRCASSHTWTGMNTEAFFGQGTRLTVV.

There are many counts of this clonotype. The V call is TRBV4-2, the J call TRBJ2-2, with D possibly being TRBD1 (6 bases). The germline CDR1 and CDR2 sequences are LGHNA and YNFKEQ. Trimming took off 7 bases at V and 5 bases at J, with 17 bases between the two ends. CDR3 size: 15 residues. CDR3 protein: CASTLAGVGTGELFF. The CDR3 DNA reads as TGTGCCAGCACCCTCGCAGGGGTCGGGACCGGGGAGCTGTTTTTT.

This clonotype has ten or more counts. The chain uses TRBV7-8 and TRBJ1-2; tentative D call: TRBD1 (5 bases). The CDR3 length is 14 residues. Germline V gene data show CDR1 as SGHVS and CDR2 as FQNEAQ. Deletions cut 5 bases from V and 4 bases from J, with 14 bases between. The CDR3 DNA sequence: TGTGCCAGCAGCCCCCGACGGGACGTCTATGGCTACACCTTC. It specifies CASSPRRDVYGYTF.

Only a few counts were recorded for this clonotype. The V and J genes are TRBV6-1 and TRBJ1-6; 8 bases are shared with TRBD1. The V gene's germline CDR1 is MNHNS and CDR2 SASEGT. Germline trimming cut 4 bases from V and 14 bases from J; bases unmatched to any gene: 7. This CDR3 has 13 amino acids. As DNA, the CDR3 is TGTGCCAGCAGTGTAACGACAGGGGAAACCCTCCACTTT. Encoded protein: CASSVTTGETLHF.

This clonotype was observed a few times. The rearrangement joins TRBV28 to TRBJ1-4, with 7 positions matching TRBD1. Germline loops: CDR1 MDHEN, CDR2 SYDVKM. CDR3 size: 16 residues. V lost 4 bases to trimming and J lost 0 bases; unmatched junction nucleotides: 5. This CDR3 reads CASSSYRGATNEKLFF. CDR3 bases: TGTGCCAGCAGTTCTTACAGGGGCGCAACTAATGAAAAACTGTTTTTT.

This clonotype has more than one count but fewer than ten. V is TRBV2 and J is TRBJ1-6; no clear D gene. The CDR3 spans 14 residues. Trimming pared 7 bases from V and 5 bases from J, leaving 12 bases between. Per germline, CDR1 SNHLY and CDR2 FYNNEI. CDR3 loop: CASTGQTHNSPLHF. The CDR3 DNA reads TGTGCCAGCACCGGGCAGACCCATAATTCACCCCTCCACTTT.

This clonotype was detected only a few times. The chain carries TRBV10-3 and TRBJ2-7; the match to TRBD1 covers 9 bases. Germline trimming cut 4 bases from V and 5 bases from J; bases unmatched to any gene: 6. Germline V CDR1 and CDR2: ENHRY, SYGVKD. CDR3 size: 14 residues. For the CDR3, the DNA is TGTGCCATCAGTGGGGGGACAGGGAGGCACGAGCAGTACTTC. Protein product: CAISGGTGRHEQYF.

This clonotype was observed at least ten times. The J gene is TRBJ2-1, the V gene TRBV7-9; TRBD2 matches 7 bases. The CDR3 runs to 15 residues. Germline assignment: CDR1 SEHNR and CDR2 FQNEAQ (reference sequence). J was trimmed by 7 bases and V by 5 bases; bases with no gene match: 11. The CDR3 loop reads CASSPKRRESNEQFF. The CDR3 coding sequence is TGTGCCAGCAGCCCAAAACGGCGGGAGTCTAATGAGCAGTTCTTC.

This clonotype is a singleton in its sample. The chain combines TRBV2 with TRBJ1-2; D is uncertain. The ends were cut back, 5 bases at V and 6 bases at J, with 16 bases in the middle. Germline V gives CDR1 SNHLY, CDR2 FYNNEI. The CDR3 extends over 14 amino acids. The CDR3 DNA follows: TGTGCCAGCAGTTCAAAACTGAGCTCAGATGGCTACACCTTC. Protein product: CASSSKLSSDGYTF.

This clonotype was observed at least ten times. The chain carries TRBV7-9 and TRBJ2-7; 9 nucleotides agree with TRBD1. With 4 bases clipped from V and 5 bases from J, the junction kept 21 bases outside the gene matches. This CDR3 has 19 residues. Germline CDR1 reads SEHNR; CDR2 reads FQNEAQ (reference sequence). The chain's CDR3 is CASSSAGTGSTGVPHEQYF. CDR3 nucleotides: TGTGCCAGCAGCTCTGCCGGGACAGGGTCCACAGGGGTCCCTCACGAGCAGTACTTC.

This clonotype was seen repeatedly, ten times or more. V usage is TRBV27 and J usage is TRBJ2-5; no firm D call. CDR3 size: 14 residues. The V gene's germline CDR1 is MNHEY and CDR2 SMNVEV (reference sequence). V dropped 6 bases and J dropped 2 bases, with 13 bases sitting between them. The CDR3 sequence is CASSNWNRQETQYF. In DNA, the CDR3 is TGTGCCAGCAGCAATTGGAACAGACAAGAGACCCAGTACTTC.

By frequency in the sample, this clonotype is medium-sized. The chain couples TRBV5-1 to TRBJ1-1, with D tentatively TRBD1 (6 bases). The CDR3 length is 17 residues. V dropped 1 base and J dropped 0 bases, with 16 bases sitting between them. Germline loops: CDR1 SGHRS, CDR2 YFSETQ. CDR3 residues: CASSLKKEGVMNTEAFF. In DNA, the CDR3 is TGCGCCAGCAGCTTGAAGAAAGAGGGGGTTATGAACACTGAAGCTTTCTTT.

The chain links TRBV7-9 to TRBJ2-5, with unresolved D. CDR3 length: 13 residues. Between the trimmed V and J ends, which lost 3 bases and 5 bases, there was a span of 10 bases. The germline V gene encodes CDR1 SEHNR and CDR2 FQNEAQ (reference sequence). CDR3 nucleotide sequence: TGTGCCAGCAGCTTTGTAGTAGGCGAGACCCAGTACTTC. Its translation: CASSFVVGETQYF.

V usage is TRBV2 and J usage is TRBJ2-6; no clear D. This CDR3 comprises 15 residues. Germline V gene data show CDR1 as SNHLY and CDR2 as FYNNEI. V was shortened by 4 bases and J by 0 bases, with 7 bases between the two germline ends. CDR3 region: CASSGPSSGANVLTF. The DNA for the CDR3 is TGTGCCAGCAGTGGACCGAGCTCTGGGGCCAACGTCCTGACTTTC.

This clonotype was counted between two and nine times. The chain is built from TRBV19 and TRBJ2-1; 10 bases are a match to TRBD2. Germline CDR1 LNHDA, CDR2 SQIVND (reference sequence). Losses at the gene ends were 9 bases for V and 4 bases for J; bases not matched to a gene: 3. The CDR3 length is 13 residues. The CDR3 is CASRTSGYNEQFF. The CDR3 nucleotides are TGTGCCAGCCGGACTAGCGGTTACAATGAGCAGTTCTTC. Drawing the rest from reference TRBV19 and TRBJ2-1, the complete variable domain is DGGITQSPKYLFRKEGQNVTLSCEQNLNHDAMYWYRQDPGQGLRLIYYSQIVNDFQKGDIAEGYSVSREKKESFPLTVTSAQKNPTAFYLCASRTSGYNEQFFGPGTRLTVL.

This clonotype has just a few counts. This chain connects TRBV7-2 to TRBJ2-1; D gene unclear. The CDR3 contains 13 residues. V was pared by 1 base and J by 16 bases, with 17 bases between. Germline V gives CDR1 SGHTA, CDR2 FQGNSA. The DNA of the CDR3 is TGTGCCAGCAGCTTAGGTCGCACGCTCCCACTCTTCTTC. It is translated as CASSLGRTLPLFF.

The chain links TRBV18 to TRBJ1-5, with D tentatively TRBD1 (6 bases). Trimming pared 2 bases from V and 7 bases from J, leaving 15 bases between. The CDR3 is made up of 15 amino acids. CDR1 and CDR2 from the germline V gene are KGHSH and LQKENI. The CDR3 nucleotides are TGTGCCAGCTCACCAACCACAGGGCAAGGACAGCCCCAGCATTTT. Protein: CASSPTTGQGQPQHF.

This clonotype was seen a few times. V and J are TRBV28 and TRBJ2-6; D gene unclear. Per germline, CDR1 MDHEN and CDR2 SYDVKM. The CDR3 length is 15 residues. V lost 7 bases, J lost 0 bases, and 10 bases lay in between. CDR3 nucleotides: TGTGCCAGCAACGACTGGGGCTCTGGGGCCAACGTCCTGACTTTC. Translation gives CASNDWGSGANVLTF.

Ten or more counts support this clonotype. The rearrangement links TRBV18 to TRBJ2-3; a weak D match, TRBD2 (6 bases). V lost 0 bases and J lost 6, with 19 bases in between. The germline CDR1 and CDR2 sequences are KGHSH and LQKENI. CDR3 length: 17 residues. CDR3 region: CASSPPRLEKSVDTQYF. The CDR3 bases are TGTGCCAGCTCACCACCGAGACTAGAAAAGAGCGTCGATACGCAGTATTTT.

This clonotype has a handful of counts. V usage is TRBV27 and J usage is TRBJ2-7, with D hard to call. Trimming removed 5 bases from V and 5 bases from J, with 13 bases in between. The germline CDR1 and CDR2 sequences are MNHEY and SMNVEV (reference sequence). The CDR3 covers 13 residues. CDR3 nucleotides: TGTGCCAGCAGTATACGTCTATCTCACGAGCAGTACTTC. Translated: CASSIRLSHEQYF.

The chain employs TRBV20-1 and TRBJ1-1; weak D call: TRBD1 (6 bases). The CDR3 contains 13 residues. V was trimmed by 5 bases and J by 1 base, leaving 11 bases between them. Germline loops: CDR1 DFQATT, CDR2 SNEGSKA (reference sequence). In DNA, the CDR3 is TGCAGTGCTCTTGACAGGAGGAACACTGAAGCTTTCTTT. Residues: CSALDRRNTEAFF.

The chain combines TRBV11-2 with TRBJ2-5; TRBD2 agrees at 7 bases. Germline V gene sequence: CDR1 SGHAT, CDR2 FQNNGV. This CDR3 is built from 15 residues. V gave up 3 bases and J gave up 0 bases; unmatched junction bases: 4. The CDR3, as DNA: TGTGCCAGCAGCTTCTCGGGGACTAACCAAGAGACCCAGTACTTC. It translates to CASSFSGTNQETQYF.

The chain carries TRBV18 and TRBJ2-7; 14 bases are a match to TRBD2. The trim removed 3 bases at V and 0 bases at J, leaving 4 bases unmatched. Germline CDR1 reads KGHSH; CDR2 reads LQKENI. The CDR3 has 17 residues. The CDR3 nucleotides are TGTGCCAGCTCACCTGGGACTAGCGGGAGTTTCTCCTACGAGCAGTACTTC. Protein sequence: CASSPGTSGSFSYEQYF. Using reference TRBV18 and TRBJ2-7 for the parts outside the CDR3, the full variable domain is NAGVMQNPRHLVRRRGQEARLRCSPMKGHSHVYWYRQLPEEGLKFMVYLQKENIIDESGMPKERFSAEFPKEGPSILRIQQVVRGDSAAYFCASSPGTSGSFSYEQYFGPGTRLTVT.